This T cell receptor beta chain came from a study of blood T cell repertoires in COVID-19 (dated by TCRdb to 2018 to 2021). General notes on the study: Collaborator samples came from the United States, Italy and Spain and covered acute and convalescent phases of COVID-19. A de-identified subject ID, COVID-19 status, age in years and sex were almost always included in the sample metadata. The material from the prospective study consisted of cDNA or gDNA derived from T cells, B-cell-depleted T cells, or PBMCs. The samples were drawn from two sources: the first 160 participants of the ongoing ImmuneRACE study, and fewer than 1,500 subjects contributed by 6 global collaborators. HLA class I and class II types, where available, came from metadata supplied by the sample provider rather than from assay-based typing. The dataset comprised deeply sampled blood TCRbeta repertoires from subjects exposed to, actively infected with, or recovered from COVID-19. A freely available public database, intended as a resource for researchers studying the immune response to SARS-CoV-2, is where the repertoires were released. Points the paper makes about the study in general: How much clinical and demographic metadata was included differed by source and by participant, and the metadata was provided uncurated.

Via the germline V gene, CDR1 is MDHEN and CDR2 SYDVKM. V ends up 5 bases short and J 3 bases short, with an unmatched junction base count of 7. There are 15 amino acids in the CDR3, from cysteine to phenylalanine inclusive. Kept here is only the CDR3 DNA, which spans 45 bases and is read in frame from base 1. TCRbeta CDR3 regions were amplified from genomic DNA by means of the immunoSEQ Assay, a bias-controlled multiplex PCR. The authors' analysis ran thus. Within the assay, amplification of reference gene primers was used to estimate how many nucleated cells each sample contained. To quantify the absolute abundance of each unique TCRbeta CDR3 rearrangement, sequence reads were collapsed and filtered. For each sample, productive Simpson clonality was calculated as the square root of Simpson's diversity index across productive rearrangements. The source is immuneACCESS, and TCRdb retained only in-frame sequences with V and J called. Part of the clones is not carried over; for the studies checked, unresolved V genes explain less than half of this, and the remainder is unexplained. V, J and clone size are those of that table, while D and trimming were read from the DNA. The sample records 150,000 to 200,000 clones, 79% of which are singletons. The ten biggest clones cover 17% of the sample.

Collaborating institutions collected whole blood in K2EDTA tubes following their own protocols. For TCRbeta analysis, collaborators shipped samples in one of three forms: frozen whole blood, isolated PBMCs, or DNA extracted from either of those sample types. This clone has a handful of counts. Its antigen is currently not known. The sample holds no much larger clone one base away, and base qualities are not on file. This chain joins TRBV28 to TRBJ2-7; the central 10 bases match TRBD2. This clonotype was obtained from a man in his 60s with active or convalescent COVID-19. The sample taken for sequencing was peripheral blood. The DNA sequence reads TGTGCCAGCAGTATTCCTAGCGGGAGTAGCTACGAGCAGTACTTC. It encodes CASSIPSGSSYEQYF.